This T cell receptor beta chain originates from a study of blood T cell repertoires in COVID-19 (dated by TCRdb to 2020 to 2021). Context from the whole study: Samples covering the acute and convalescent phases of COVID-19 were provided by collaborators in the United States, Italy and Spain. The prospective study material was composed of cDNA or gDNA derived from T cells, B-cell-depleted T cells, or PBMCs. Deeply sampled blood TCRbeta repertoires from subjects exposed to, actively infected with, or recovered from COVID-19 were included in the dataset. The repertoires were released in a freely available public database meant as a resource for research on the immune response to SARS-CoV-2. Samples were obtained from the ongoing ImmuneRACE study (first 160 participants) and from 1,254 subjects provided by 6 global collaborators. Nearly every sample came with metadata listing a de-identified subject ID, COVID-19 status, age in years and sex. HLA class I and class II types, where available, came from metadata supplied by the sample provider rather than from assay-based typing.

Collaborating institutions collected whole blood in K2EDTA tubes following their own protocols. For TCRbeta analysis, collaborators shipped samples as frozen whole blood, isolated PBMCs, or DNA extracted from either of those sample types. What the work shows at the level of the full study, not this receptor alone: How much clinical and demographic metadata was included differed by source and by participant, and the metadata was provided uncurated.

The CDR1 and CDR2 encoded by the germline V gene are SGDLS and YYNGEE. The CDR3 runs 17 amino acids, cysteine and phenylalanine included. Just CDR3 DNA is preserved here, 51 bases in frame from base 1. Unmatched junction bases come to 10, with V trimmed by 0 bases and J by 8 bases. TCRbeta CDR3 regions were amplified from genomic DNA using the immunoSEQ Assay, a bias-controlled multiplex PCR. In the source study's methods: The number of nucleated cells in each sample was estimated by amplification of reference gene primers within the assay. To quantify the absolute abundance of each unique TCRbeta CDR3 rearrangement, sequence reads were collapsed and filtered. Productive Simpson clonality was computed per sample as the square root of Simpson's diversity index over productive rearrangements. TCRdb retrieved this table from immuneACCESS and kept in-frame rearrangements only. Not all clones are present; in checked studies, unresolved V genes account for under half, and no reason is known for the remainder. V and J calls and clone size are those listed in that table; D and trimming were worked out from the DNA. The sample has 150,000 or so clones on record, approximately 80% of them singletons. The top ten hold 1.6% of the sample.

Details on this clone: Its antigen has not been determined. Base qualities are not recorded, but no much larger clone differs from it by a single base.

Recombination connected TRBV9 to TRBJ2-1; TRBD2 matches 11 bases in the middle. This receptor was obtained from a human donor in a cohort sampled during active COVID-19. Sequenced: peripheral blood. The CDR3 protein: CASSVAPLAGGEDEQFF. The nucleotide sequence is TGTGCCAGCAGCGTAGCTCCCCTAGCGGGAGGAGAAGATGAGCAGTTCTTC.